Below, 21 T cell receptor beta chains from the same sample are listed, as sequenced in a study of blood T cell repertoires in COVID-19. TCRdb keeps only in-frame clones here, not all; method: immunoSEQ multiplex PCR. The sample holds 250,000 or so clones; about four fifths are singletons and the top ten take less than 2%. Sequenced sample: peripheral blood. The receptors shown here come from a woman in her thirties or forties who had recovered from COVID-19.

The V call is TRBV10-2, the J call TRBJ1-3, with D possibly matching TRBD1 (5 bases). Deletions cut 7 bases from V and 5 bases from J, with 9 bases between. Looked up from germline, CDR1 is WSHSY and CDR2 is SAAADI. This CDR3 has 12 amino acids. For the CDR3, the DNA is TGCGCCAGCAACGACAGAAGAAACACCATATATTTT. This translates into CASNDRRNTIYF.

V gene TRBV19 combines with J gene TRBJ2-2; 9 nucleotides align to TRBD1. After removal of 3 bases from V and 7 bases from J, the junction contained 6 bases not matched to a gene. Germline V gene data show CDR1 as LNHDA and CDR2 as SQIVND (reference sequence). This CDR3 region has 15 residues. CDR3: CASSIPGQGNGELFF. The CDR3 DNA reads as TGTGCCAGTAGTATTCCGGGACAGGGAAACGGGGAGCTGTTTTTT.

The rearrangement joins TRBV6-5 to TRBJ2-7; D possibly corresponds to TRBD2 (5 bases). V lost 6 bases to trimming and J lost 2 bases, with 11 bases between them. This CDR3 region has 13 residues. Germline V CDR1 and CDR2: MNHEY, SVGAGI. CDR3 sequence (DNA): TGTGCCAGCAGACTCGGACTGGCCTACGAGCAGTACTTC. This translates into CASRLGLAYEQYF.

The chain joins TRBV6-5 to TRBJ1-1; a weak D match, TRBD1 (5 bases). The CDR3 has 13 residues. Per germline, CDR1 MNHEY and CDR2 SVGAGI. The germline V and J ends were trimmed by 2 bases and 9 bases, with 13 bases remaining between them. The CDR3 bases are TGTGCCAGCAGTTACCCGCCAGGGATTAAAGCTTTCTTT. The encoded protein is CASSYPPGIKAFF.

V is TRBV24-1 and J is TRBJ2-1; 11 positions match TRBD1. Germline V gene sequence: CDR1 KGHDR, CDR2 SFDVKD. With 7 bases clipped from V and 7 bases from J, the junction kept 11 bases outside the gene matches. The CDR3 is made up of 16 amino acids. CDR3 DNA sequence: TGTGCCACCAGCGAAGCACCGGGACAGGGGGGGAATGAGCAGTTCTTC. Translating it yields CATSEAPGQGGNEQFF.

For the CDR3, the DNA is TGCGCCAGCACAAGGACTAGCGGCTACGAGCAGTACTTC. Its protein is CASTRTSGYEQYF. This chain connects TRBV10-2 to TRBJ2-7; the match to TRBD2 covers 10 bases. Germline-derived CDR1 and CDR2 are WSHSY and SAAADI. The trim removed 7 bases at V and 3 bases at J, leaving 3 bases unmatched. CDR3 length equals 13 residues.

V is TRBV5-6 and J is TRBJ1-1; the D is unclear. V shed 0 bases and J shed 2 bases, with 11 bases lying between them. CDR1 SGHDT and CDR2 YYEEEE come from the germline V gene. The CDR3 is 15 amino acids. CDR3 bases: TGTGCCAGCAGCTTGGTTGCGGGTAGTAACACTGAAGCTTTCTTT. Protein sequence: CASSLVAGSNTEAFF.

V usage is TRBV11-2 and J usage is TRBJ2-7; 8 nucleotides agree with TRBD2. The ends lost 0 bases at V and 7 bases at J; junction bases unmatched: 5. CDR1 SGHAT and CDR2 FQNNGV come from the germline V gene. This CDR3 comprises 14 residues. The CDR3 DNA follows: TGTGCCAGCAGCTTAGACGGGGGGGCTCGGGAGCAGTACTTC. The encoded protein is CASSLDGGAREQYF.

The V and J genes are TRBV6-1 and TRBJ2-3; 12 bases line up with TRBD2. Germline CDR1 MNHNS, CDR2 SASEGT. This CDR3 region has 17 residues. V shed 4 bases and J 6 bases; nucleotides not matched to a gene: 11. Written as DNA, the CDR3 is TGTGCCAGCAGTGTGGCGAGGCTAGCGGGGGGGCGGGATACGCAGTATTTT. This encodes CASSVARLAGGRDTQYF.

This chain uses TRBV19 with TRBJ2-7, with a possible D match to TRBD1 (5 bases). In germline, CDR1 is LNHDA, CDR2 SQIVND (reference sequence). The CDR3 extends over 13 amino acids. The germline V and J ends were trimmed by 5 bases and 2 bases, with 10 bases remaining between them. CDR3 nucleotides: TGTGCCAGTAGTCAAGACAGAGCCTACGAGCAGTACTTC. Amino acid sequence: CASSQDRAYEQYF.

V is TRBV7-3 and J is TRBJ2-6; the match to TRBD2 covers 8 bases. V was pared by 5 bases and J by 2 bases, with 8 bases of the junction left unmatched. Germline CDR1 is SGHTA and CDR2 is FQGTGA. The CDR3 has 17 amino acids. CDR3 nucleotide sequence: TGTGCCAGCAGCACTCACGGGGGGGCCCCTGGGGCCAACGTCCTGACTTTC. This encodes CASSTHGGAPGANVLTF.

This chain uses TRBV5-1 with TRBJ2-3, with D tentatively TRBD1 (8 bases). The CDR3 loop spans 20 amino acids. Germline values: CDR1 SGHRS, CDR2 YFSETQ. V lost 0 bases and J lost 6, with 29 bases in between. CDR3 residues: CASSLAGRTGFFSVADTQYF. CDR3 in DNA: TGCGCCAGCAGCTTGGCCGGGAGGACAGGGTTCTTCTCGGTCGCGGATACGCAGTATTTT.

The CDR3 bases are TGTGCCATCGGCGGGGACTCTGGAAACACCATATATTTT. This translates into CAIGGDSGNTIYF. This rearrangement joins TRBV28 to TRBJ1-3; D is undetermined. Trimming stripped 10 bases from V and 0 bases from J, with 10 bases between. The CDR3 spans 13 residues. In germline, CDR1 is MDHEN, CDR2 SYDVKM.

The rearrangement joins TRBV6-5 to TRBJ2-7, with TRBD1 matching 8 bases. Germline V gene data show CDR1 as MNHEY and CDR2 as SVGAGI. This CDR3 is built from 14 residues. J was trimmed by 3 bases and V by 5 bases; bases with no gene match: 6. DNA for the CDR3: TGTGCCAGCAGTAGGGGACAGGAGATCTACGAGCAGTACTTC. This encodes CASSRGQEIYEQYF.

This rearrangement joins TRBV5-1 to TRBJ2-5; 7 nucleotides line up with TRBD1. The V gene's germline CDR1 is SGHRS and CDR2 YFSETQ. The CDR3 spans 14 residues. Trimming took 1 base from V and 3 from J; bases not matched to a gene: 3. CDR3 residues: CASSLTGEEETQYF. CDR3 coding DNA: TGCGCCAGCAGCTTGACAGGGGAAGAAGAGACCCAGTACTTC.

This clone has more than one count but fewer than ten. J is TRBJ2-2 and V is TRBV4-2, with D unclear. V was shortened by 3 bases and J by 2 bases, with 10 bases between the two germline ends. Germline assignment: CDR1 LGHNA and CDR2 YNFKEQ. The CDR3 spans 15 residues. The DNA for the CDR3 is TGTGCCAGCAGCCAGGGCCACGTCAACACCGGGGAGCTGTTTTTT. It specifies CASSQGHVNTGELFF.

The V and J genes are TRBV23-1 and TRBJ1-1; 8 positions agree with TRBD1. TRBV23-1 is identified as an open reading frame with a role that is uncertain. V shed 0 bases, J shed 5 bases, and the junction held 5 bases outside the gene matches. This CDR3 is 15 amino acids long. CDR3 sequence reads: CASSQSGTGGTEAFF. CDR3 DNA: TGCGCCAGCAGTCAATCCGGGACAGGCGGGACTGAAGCTTTCTTT.

The chain carries TRBV24-1 and TRBJ1-1, with TRBD1 as a possible D gene (6 bases). V was shortened by 7 bases and J by 1 base, with 9 bases between the two germline ends. The germline V gene encodes CDR1 KGHDR and CDR2 SFDVKD. CDR3 length equals 13 residues. CDR3: CATRDRSNTEAFF. The CDR3 region has the DNA TGTGCCACCAGGGACAGATCGAACACTGAAGCTTTCTTT.

The CDR3: CAIQTASNQPQHF. The CDR3 DNA reads as TGTGCCATCCAGACAGCTAGCAATCAGCCCCAGCATTTT. The V gene is TRBV28, the J gene TRBJ1-5; D might be TRBD1 (5 bases). Germline CDR1 is MDHEN and CDR2 is SYDVKM. The CDR3 spans 13 residues. The V end was cut by 10 bases, the J end by 0 bases, with 10 bases between. The full variable domain, with the rest looked up from reference TRBV28 and TRBJ1-5, is DVKVTQSSRYLVKRTGEKVFLECVQDMDHENMFWYRQDPGLGLRLIYFSYDVKMKEKGDIPEGYSVSREKKERFSLILESASTNQTSMYLCAIQTASNQPQHFGDGTRLSIL.

The J gene is TRBJ2-3, the V gene TRBV2, with D unclear. V was clipped by 1 base and J by 7 bases, with 9 bases between them. The CDR3 is 13 amino acids. The germline CDR1 and CDR2 sequences are SNHLY and FYNNEI. In DNA form, the CDR3 reads TGTGCCAGCAGTGAAGAGGAGCGATATACGCAGTATTTT. This translates into CASSEEERYTQYF.

This chain links TRBV15 with TRBJ1-2; 7 bases align to TRBD1. The CDR3 is made up of 16 amino acids. Per germline, CDR1 LNHNV and CDR2 YYDKDF (reference sequence). J gave up 5 bases and V 3 bases, and 12 bases lay outside the gene matches. CDR3 bases: TGTGCCACCAGCAGCCTTGTGGAGGGGGCTGTATATGGCTACACCTTC. The encoded protein is CATSSLVEGAVYGYTF.